This T cell receptor (beta chain) was captured in a study of blood T cell repertoires in COVID-19. As for the study in general: From T cells, B-cell-depleted T cells, or PBMCs came the material, which was cDNA or gDNA.

Trimming stripped 1 base from V and 3 bases from J, with 7 bases between. CDR3 length: 15 residues. Germline V gene data show CDR1 as LNHNV and CDR2 as YYDKDF (reference sequence). Some clones are missing from TCRdb's copy, which holds only in-frame ones; the method was immunoSEQ multiplex PCR. The table lists more than 300,000 clones, around 84% of them singletons, with about 9.4% in the top ten. This chain links TRBV15 with TRBJ2-6, with a tentative D call TRBD1 (6 bases). The sequenced material came from PBMCs or T cells enriched from blood (not recorded which). This receptor was identified in a young woman who had recovered from COVID-19. The CDR3 spells CATSRVGGGANVLTF. The CDR3 DNA reads as TGTGCCACCAGCAGAGTAGGGGGTGGGGCCAACGTCCTGACTTTC.